The 23 T cell receptor beta chains below come from one sample, sequenced in a study of read filtering for tumor transcriptome and immune sequencing. Molecular barcoded adaptors covering alpha/delta and beta/gamma chains were used on roughly 400 ng RNA. TCRdb recomputed calls from the reads with MiXCR, one row per CDR3 protein. The sample includes 100,000 to 150,000 distinct CDR3 sequences, roughly an eighth of them seen just once. What was sequenced was a population of CD138-negative cells sorted from bone marrow. The receptors derive from a donor at least 40 years old with multiple myeloma.

In its sample, this clonotype was seen many times. V usage is TRBV18 and J usage is TRBJ2-7, with 11 bases fitting TRBD2. This CDR3 region has 16 residues. Germline CDR1 and CDR2: KGHSH and LQKENI. V was pared by 3 bases and J by 5 bases, with 9 bases of the junction left unmatched. CDR3 coding DNA: TGTGCCAGCTCACCGCTCCTTAGCGGGAGGGGAAACGAGCAGTACTTC. Translating it yields CASSPLLSGRGNEQYF. The full variable domain, in which reference TRBV18 and TRBJ2-7 provide the parts outside the CDR3, is NAGVMQNPRHLVRRRGQEARLRCSPMKGHSHVYWYRQLPEEGLKFMVYLQKENIIDESGMPKERFSAEFPKEGPSILRIQQVVRGDSAAYFCASSPLLSGRGNEQYFGPGTRLTVT.

This clonotype showed up many times. Sequence at one end of the junction differs from germline and may be a read error. The chain couples TRBV12-3 or TRBV12-4 to TRBJ2-2; D unresolved. The CDR3 extends over 12 amino acids. The CDR3 loop is CASGFGTGELFF. The CDR3, as DNA: TGTGCCAGCGGTTTTGGGACCGGGGAGCTGTTTTTT.

There are many counts of this clonotype. The CDR3 sequence is CASGLEGHGNTGELFF. The CDR3, as DNA: TGTGCCAGCGGTCTCGAAGGCCACGGGAACACCGGGGAGCTGTTTTTT. J is TRBJ2-2 and V is TRBV9; D gene ambiguous. CDR3 size: 16 residues. Germline-derived CDR1 and CDR2 are SGDLS and YYNGEE. The germline V and J ends were trimmed by 7 bases and 1 base, with 17 bases remaining between them. Full variable domain (remainder filled in from reference TRBV9 and TRBJ2-2): DSGVTQTPKHLITATGQRVTLRCSPRSGDLSVYWYQQSLDQGLQFLIQYYNGEERAKGNILERFSAQQFPDLHSELNLSSLELGDSALYFCASGLEGHGNTGELFFGEGSRLTVL.

This clonotype was recorded at least ten times. The chain links TRBV7-8 to TRBJ1-1, with D maybe TRBD1 (5 bases). Germline CDR1 SGHVS, CDR2 FQNEAQ. The V and J ends lost 5 bases and 6 bases respectively, with 10 bases between them. The CDR3 is made up of 12 amino acids. The CDR3 spells CASSLGVPEAFF. The CDR3 DNA sequence: TGTGCCAGCAGCCTGGGGGTGCCTGAAGCTTTCTTT.

This clonotype has only a few counts. Just one base apart from a much larger clone, this may be a read error. The chain is built from TRBV15 and TRBJ1-2, with D maybe TRBD1 (6 bases). V shed 5 bases and J shed 8 bases, with 15 bases lying between them. Germline V gene data show CDR1 as LNHNV and CDR2 as YYDKDF (reference sequence). This CDR3 is 13 amino acids long. The CDR3 nucleotides are TGTGCCACCAGCTCCCGCAGGGGTGACGGCTACACCTTC. This sequence encodes CATSSRRGDGYTF.

This clonotype was counted only a few times. This may arise from a read error, as a much more abundant clone is one base away. J is TRBJ2-7 and V is TRBV27; 11 nucleotides agree with TRBD1. With 10 bases clipped from V and 2 bases from J, the junction kept 13 bases outside the gene matches. CDR3 length: 16 residues. Germline V gene sequence: CDR1 MNHEY, CDR2 SMNVEV (reference sequence). CDR3 loop: CANRDRGAFGPYEQYF. Written as DNA, the CDR3 is TGTGCCAACCGGGACAGGGGGGCCTTCGGCCCCTACGAGCAGTACTTC.

Only a few counts were recorded for this clonotype. The rearrangement joins TRBV6-6 to TRBJ2-5; the D is unclear. Germline values: CDR1 MNHNY, CDR2 SVGAGI (reference sequence). This CDR3 region has 12 residues. V lost 7 bases, J lost 2 bases, and 8 bases lay in between. As DNA, the CDR3 is TGTGCCAGCAAGAACTATCAAGAGACCCAGTACTTC. It is translated as CASKNYQETQYF.

This clonotype was seen a handful of times. This could be a read error, since a much larger clone is one nucleotide away. The chain uses TRBV6-1 and TRBJ1-5; the D is unclear. The CDR3 runs 19 residues. Trimming shortened V by 2 bases and J by 1 base, and 21 bases separated the two germline ends. Germline-derived CDR1 and CDR2 are MNHNS and SASEGT. This CDR3 reads CASSEMIMGSRLSNQPQHF. The CDR3 nucleotides read TGTGCCAGCAGTGAAATGATCATGGGCAGCCGACTGAGCAATCAGCCCCAGCATTTT.

Concerning this clonotype itself: The junction does not match germline at one end; this may be a read error. J is TRBJ1-5 and V is TRBV12-5, with 7 bases matching TRBD1. CDR1 is LGHNT and CDR2 is FRNRAP in the germline V gene. CDR3 length: 18 amino acids. The CDR3 sequence is CASGPTGEDGYSDQPQHF. The CDR3 DNA is TGTGCTAGTGGCCCCACAGGGGAAGATGGTTATAGCGATCAGCCCCAGCATTTT.

Only a few counts were recorded for this clonotype. The rearrangement links TRBV7-2 to TRBJ1-3; TRBD1 is a possible D gene (6 bases). CDR1 and CDR2 from the germline V gene are SGHTA and FQGNSA. This CDR3 is 15 amino acids long. V dropped 5 bases and J dropped 3 bases, with 14 bases sitting between them. The CDR3 sequence: CASSEVGGGGNTIYF. The CDR3 nucleotides are TGTGCCAGCAGCGAAGTAGGGGGAGGTGGAAACACCATATATTTT.

This clonotype was counted ten times or more. The chain couples TRBV27 to TRBJ1-1; D unclear. This CDR3 has 10 residues. Germline lookup yields CDR1 MNHEY and CDR2 SMNVEV (reference sequence). The germline V and J ends were trimmed by 8 bases and 11 bases, with 12 bases remaining between them. The CDR3 here is CASEPSGAFF. CDR3 nucleotide sequence: TGTGCCAGCGAGCCTTCGGGGGCTTTCTTT.

This clonotype was detected many times. The chain combines TRBV7-9 with TRBJ1-2; D gene uncertain. The CDR3 loop spans 13 amino acids. Germline loops: CDR1 SEHNR, CDR2 FQNEAQ (reference sequence). Trimming took 3 bases from V and 2 from J, leaving 7 bases between them. The CDR3 nucleotides are TGTGCCAGCAGCTTTGCAGCCAACTATGGCTACACCTTC. This translates into CASSFAANYGYTF.

This clonotype occurred many times. The chain has TRBV24-1 and TRBJ2-1; 9 nucleotides agree with TRBD1. CDR1 KGHDR and CDR2 SFDVKD come from the germline V gene. V shed 2 bases, J shed 7 bases, and the junction held 2 bases outside the gene matches. There are 14 residues in the CDR3. The CDR3 coding sequence is TGTGCCACCAGTGATTCGACAGGGGGGAATGAGCAGTTCTTC. It translates to CATSDSTGGNEQFF.

There are many counts of this clonotype. The chain is built from TRBV4-1 and TRBJ1-5; D is unclear. Looked up from germline, CDR1 is MGHRA and CDR2 is YSYEKL. With 3 bases removed from V and 5 bases from J, the gap between germline ends came to 8 bases. The CDR3 length is 13 residues. This chain's CDR3 is CASSQGADQPQHF. CDR3 in DNA: TGCGCCAGCAGCCAGGGCGCAGATCAGCCCCAGCATTTT.

This clonotype was observed at least ten times. The rearrangement uses TRBV10-3 and TRBJ2-7, with D tentatively TRBD1 (6 bases). In germline, CDR1 is ENHRY, CDR2 SYGVKD. V lost 3 bases and J lost 1, with 13 bases in between. The CDR3 is made up of 15 amino acids. The CDR3 DNA is TGTGCCATCAGTGACCCGGGACAAGAGTCCTACGAGCAGTACTTC. Its protein product is CAISDPGQESYEQYF.

Many counts were recorded for this clonotype. The chain links TRBV14 to TRBJ1-1, with D unresolved. The CDR3 sequence is 12 residues long. With 1 base removed from V and 4 bases from J, the gap between germline ends came to 4 bases. Germline CDR1 and CDR2: SGHDN and FVKESK. The CDR3 region is CASSQGGTEAFF. CDR3 sequence (DNA): TGTGCCAGCAGCCAAGGCGGCACTGAAGCTTTCTTT.

In this sample, this clonotype turned up many times. The V call is TRBV7-9, the J call TRBJ2-3; perhaps TRBD2 as D (6 bases). Germline V CDR1 and CDR2: SEHNR, FQNEAQ (reference sequence). This CDR3 region has 14 residues. Trimming shortened V by 5 bases and J by 4 bases, and 13 bases separated the two germline ends. CDR3 amino acids: CASSKLAGPDTQYF. In nucleotides, the CDR3 is TGTGCCAGCAGCAAACTAGCAGGCCCAGATACGCAGTATTTT.

This clonotype was detected ten times or more. The genes are TRBV20-1 and TRBJ2-7; 11 bases match TRBD2. The ends lost 5 bases at V and 4 bases at J; junction bases unmatched: 10. The CDR3 has 15 amino acids. Germline CDR1 is DFQATT and CDR2 is SNEGSKA (reference sequence). The CDR3 spells CSARLAGGPLYEQYF. CDR3 bases: TGCAGTGCTCGTTTAGCGGGAGGGCCGTTATACGAGCAGTACTTC.

The V gene is TRBV4-3, the J gene TRBJ2-5, with D maybe TRBD2 (6 bases). Trimming shortened V by 3 bases and J by 1 base, and 15 bases separated the two germline ends. CDR1 is LGHNA and CDR2 is YSLEER in the germline V gene. The CDR3 length is 16 residues. In DNA, the CDR3 is TGCGCCAGCAGCCAGGGCCTGGCGGGGCCCCAAGAGACCCAGTACTTC. Its protein product is CASSQGLAGPQETQYF.

This clonotype occurred many times. V is TRBV29-1 and J is TRBJ2-1; D may be TRBD2 (6 bases). V was clipped by 6 bases and J by 2 bases, with 14 bases between them. Germline V gene sequence: CDR1 SQVTM, CDR2 ANQGSEA. The CDR3 has 14 amino acids. The CDR3 loop reads CSVRTGLPYNEQFF. CDR3 in DNA: TGCAGCGTCCGAACGGGACTCCCCTACAATGAGCAGTTCTTC.

This sequence joins TRBV24-1 and TRBJ2-3, with TRBD2 identical over 8 bases. The J segment lost 0 bases and the V segment lost 3 bases, leaving 4 bases of the junction unmatched. There are 16 residues in the CDR3. Germline lookup yields CDR1 KGHDR and CDR2 SFDVKD. As DNA, the CDR3 is TGTGCCACCAGTGATCCCAGCGGGAGCAGCACAGATACGCAGTATTTT. Translation gives CATSDPSGSSTDTQYF.

The table lists this clonotype with many counts. V usage is TRBV9 and J usage is TRBJ2-3; a weak D match, TRBD2 (6 bases). Germline V gives CDR1 SGDLS, CDR2 YYNGEE. CDR3 size: 15 residues. Trimming cost V 5 bases and J 1 base, with 14 bases left between them. In DNA, the CDR3 is TGTGCCAGCAGTCCCGGGGGTAGCGGCACAGATACGCAGTATTTT. This gives the protein CASSPGGSGTDTQYF.

This clonotype was picked up many times. The chain couples TRBV28 to TRBJ1-4; D might be TRBD1 (6 bases). The CDR3 is 14 residues long. V shed 3 bases and J shed 7 bases, with 12 bases lying between them. Looked up from germline, CDR1 is MDHEN and CDR2 is SYDVKM. CDR3 sequence reads: CASSFSAGAEKLFF. In DNA, the CDR3 is TGTGCCAGCAGTTTCTCTGCAGGGGCTGAAAAACTGTTTTTT.